Here is one T cell receptor (beta chain) with its context. With V trimmed by 5 bases and J by 7 bases, 10 bases remained unmatched. The CDR3 is 15 amino acids. Germline assignment: CDR1 LNHDA and CDR2 SQIVND (reference sequence). This record belongs to a study of T cell changes during pregnancy in multiple sclerosis. The table came from immunoSEQ multiplex PCR; TCRdb's copy has only in-frame clones and leaves some out. The sample consists of under 130,000 clones, approximately 90% of them appearing once. This sequence was found in a female donor with multiple sclerosis, enrolled in a pregnancy study. This chain uses TRBV19 with TRBJ2-5; the match to TRBD1 covers 10 bases. The sequencing here drew on peripheral blood, taken after pregnancy. CDR3 coding DNA: TGTGCCAGTAGTCCCACGGGACAGGGGACCTGGACCCAGTACTTC. This gives the protein CASSPTGQGTWTQYF.